The 10 T cell receptor beta chains below were found in one sample sequenced in a study of radiation and T cells in renal cell carcinoma. Assay used: immunoSEQ multiplex PCR; TCRdb lists only in-frame clones, some missing. The sample records about 24,000 clones, roughly 64% being singletons. The treatment denotes: treatment-naive control, cytoreductive nephrectomy. The sequencing here drew on tumor tissue, taken from a patient whose treatment was nephrectomy without radiotherapy. The receptor source for this set is a man aged 35-49 years with renal cell carcinoma.

The chain uses TRBV5-8 and TRBJ2-3; D is uncertain. CDR3 length equals 14 residues. V was shortened by 0 bases and J by 3 bases, with 8 bases between the two germline ends. Germline-derived CDR1 and CDR2 are SGHTS and YDEGEE. For the CDR3, the DNA is TGTGCCAGCAGCTTGGGAGCGACGACAGATACGCAGTATTTT. Translated: CASSLGATTDTQYF.

V and J are TRBV29-1 and TRBJ1-2; TRBD1 matches at 7 bases. The germline V gene encodes CDR1 SQVTM and CDR2 ANQGSEA. With 3 bases clipped from V and 4 bases from J, the junction kept 5 bases outside the gene matches. The CDR3 totals 13 residues. Written as DNA, the CDR3 is TGCAGCGTTGAGGGCAGGGGGACCTATGGCTACACCTTC. Amino acids: CSVEGRGTYGYTF.

This clone has only a few counts. This chain joins TRBV5-4 and TRBJ1-6; D gene ambiguous. The V and J ends lost 4 bases and 0 bases respectively, with 8 bases between them. The length of the CDR3 is 15 residues. Germline V gene data show CDR1 as SGHNT and CDR2 as YYREEE (reference sequence). The CDR3 spells CASSPGGSYNSPLHF. The CDR3 region has the DNA TGTGCCAGCAGCCCAGGCGGCTCCTATAATTCACCCCTCCACTTT.

This chain uses TRBV5-4 with TRBJ2-1, with 9 bases matching TRBD2. The V segment lost 0 bases and the J segment 2 bases; nucleotides outside the gene matches: 3. Per germline, CDR1 SGHNT and CDR2 YYREEE (reference sequence). The length of the CDR3 is 16 residues. The CDR3 DNA reads as TGTGCCAGCAGCTTGGGGGGACTAGCAGCCTACAATGAGCAGTTCTTC. Translating gives CASSLGGLAAYNEQFF.

This clone was counted a few times. The chain combines TRBV11-2 with TRBJ2-3, with 7 bases matching TRBD1. The CDR3 totals 15 residues. Trimming removed 5 bases from V and 2 bases from J; junction bases left unmatched: 7. Germline V gene data show CDR1 as SGHAT and CDR2 as FQNNGV. CDR3 nucleotides: TGTGCCAGCAGCCTACAGACAGGGACCACAGATACGCAGTATTTT. Protein product: CASSLQTGTTDTQYF.

This clone has only a few counts. The V gene is TRBV6-1, the J gene TRBJ2-1; 9 nucleotides match TRBD1. The CDR3 is 20 residues long. V gave up 4 bases and J gave up 5 bases; unmatched junction bases: 21. Looked up from germline, CDR1 is MNHNS and CDR2 is SASEGT. The CDR3 coding sequence is TGTGCCAGCAGTGCACATGCCGGGACAGGGACCGCTCGGTGGGACAATGAGCAGTTCTTC. It specifies CASSAHAGTGTARWDNEQFF.

The chain carries TRBV5-4 and TRBJ2-5; D gene ambiguous. Germline V lookup: CDR1 SGHNT, CDR2 YYREEE (reference sequence). The CDR3 length is 13 residues. V gave up 6 bases and J gave up 2 bases, with 11 bases separating them. This CDR3 reads CASNKGGQETQYF. The CDR3 region has the DNA TGTGCCAGCAATAAGGGCGGACAAGAGACCCAGTACTTC.

The chain uses TRBV28 and TRBJ2-1; no reliable D call. Germline CDR1 and CDR2: MDHEN and SYDVKM. V was pared by 2 bases and J by 4 bases, with 6 bases between. This CDR3 contains 13 residues. CDR3 protein: CASSLVGYNEQFF. CDR3 DNA sequence: TGTGCCAGCAGTTTAGTGGGATACAATGAGCAGTTCTTC.

The sample holds a few counts of this clone. This sequence joins TRBV7-6 and TRBJ1-2, with D possibly matching TRBD1 (6 bases). The CDR3 length is 15 residues. V lost 5 bases, J lost 7 bases, and 20 bases lay in between. CDR1 is SGHVS, CDR2 FNYEAQ, per germline. CDR3 protein: CASSPAGGQFGGYTF. The CDR3 DNA follows: TGTGCCAGCAGCCCAGCCGGGGGACAATTTGGTGGCTACACCTTC.

This clone was seen a few times. The chain recombines TRBV18 with TRBJ1-2; maybe TRBD1 (6 bases). V shed 3 bases and J shed 5 bases, with 16 bases lying between them. CDR1 and CDR2 from the germline V gene are KGHSH and LQKENI. This CDR3 region has 15 residues. The CDR3 DNA sequence: TGTGCCAGCTCACCTGAGGGGGTCCGCTTTTATGGCTACACCTTC. This translates into CASSPEGVRFYGYTF.